Presented here are 13 T cell receptor beta chains from one specimen sequenced in a study of molecular identifiers for immune sequencing clone quantification. TCRdb itself ran the PCR reads through MiXCR, one entry per CDR3 protein. The sample has about 60,000 distinct CDR3 sequences, 15% to 20% seen once. The sample taken for sequencing was naive CD8+ T cells from blood, with Jurkat cell RNA spiked in. Subset indicated: FACS-sorted CD8+CD4-CCR7+CD45RA+ naive T cells. The receptors derive from a human donor in good health. Some libraries in this study had Jurkat cell RNA spiked in.

In its sample, this clonotype was seen many times. The chain has TRBV4-2 and TRBJ2-1; D possibly corresponds to TRBD2 (6 bases). This CDR3 is 13 amino acids long. CDR1 and CDR2 (germline): LGHNA, YNFKEQ. V shed 3 bases and J shed 5 bases, with 8 bases lying between them. The CDR3 bases are TGTGCCAGCAGCCAGGCGGGACACAATGAGCAGTTCTTC. This translates into CASSQAGHNEQFF.

Concerning this clonotype: A read error may explain this, as a much larger clone is one base away. The chain uses TRBV9 and TRBJ2-2, with TRBD2 identical over 7 bases. CDR3 length equals 12 residues. Germline V gene data show CDR1 as SGDLS and CDR2 as YYNGEE. The CDR3 sequence: CASSVESGKLFF. The CDR3, as DNA: TGTGCCAGCAGCGTAGAGAGCGGGAAGCTGTTTTTT.

This clonotype was observed at least ten times. The chain has TRBV29-1 and TRBJ2-7; 8 nucleotides line up with TRBD2. The V gene end was trimmed by 6 bases and the J gene end by 2 bases; junction bases not matched to a gene: 12. The CDR3 sequence is 15 residues long. The germline V gene encodes CDR1 SQVTM and CDR2 ANQGSEA. The DNA for the CDR3 is TGCAGCGTGGAGGTATGGCGGGAGGCGACCTACGAGCAGTACTTC. Translation gives CSVEVWREATYEQYF.

The rearrangement links TRBV7-2 to TRBJ2-1, with 8 bases aligning to TRBD2. The germline V gene has CDR1 SGHTA and CDR2 FQGNSA. V was pared by 0 bases and J by 4 bases, with 2 bases of the junction left unmatched. The CDR3 spans 15 residues. The DNA of the CDR3 is TGTGCCAGCAGCTTAGCAGCGGGAGCTTACAATGAGCAGTTCTTC. Translating gives CASSLAAGAYNEQFF.

This clonotype has a count of ten or more. The chain links TRBV3-1 to TRBJ2-2; 10 nucleotides line up with TRBD2. The CDR3 length is 16 residues. Germline values: CDR1 LGHDT, CDR2 YNNKEL (reference sequence). V was pared by 0 bases and J by 10 bases, with 8 bases of the junction left unmatched. In DNA form, the CDR3 reads TGTGCCAGCAGCCAAGACCTAGCGGGAGTTAAAGAGGAGCTGTTTTTT. Amino acids: CASSQDLAGVKEELFF.

In its sample, this clonotype ranks as medium-sized. The gene calls are TRBV18 and TRBJ2-3; D unclear. The CDR3 is 17 residues long. Deletions cut 2 bases from V and 0 bases from J, with 15 bases between. Germline CDR1 KGHSH, CDR2 LQKENI. The CDR3, as DNA: TGTGCCAGCTCACCATTTACGGCGGTCACAAGCACAGATACGCAGTATTTT. It translates to CASSPFTAVTSTDTQYF. Full variable domain (outside the CDR3, taken from reference TRBV18 and TRBJ2-3): NAGVMQNPRHLVRRRGQEARLRCSPMKGHSHVYWYRQLPEEGLKFMVYLQKENIIDESGMPKERFSAEFPKEGPSILRIQQVVRGDSAAYFCASSPFTAVTSTDTQYFGPGTRLTVL.

This clonotype was detected many times. The chain carries TRBV6-1 and TRBJ1-5, with 9 bases identical to TRBD1. Germline V gene sequence: CDR1 MNHNS, CDR2 SASEGT. The ends lost 5 bases at V and 6 bases at J; junction bases unmatched: 5. The CDR3 has 14 residues. The CDR3 DNA reads as TGTGCCAGCAGTCCCCGGGACAGGGTTCAGCCCCAGCATTTT. Translating gives CASSPRDRVQPQHF.

This clonotype has only one observation. The chain recombines TRBV27 with TRBJ2-7; no clear D gene. CDR1 is MNHEY, CDR2 SMNVEV, per germline (reference sequence). The CDR3 is 14 residues long. Trimming removed 2 bases from V and 6 bases from J, with 14 bases in between. This CDR3 reads CASSLPGKVSEQYF. The CDR3 DNA is TGTGCCAGCAGTTTACCAGGAAAGGTTTCCGAGCAGTACTTC.

On this clonotype itself: This may be a read error: a much more frequent sequence differs by one nucleotide. A read error is likely, as this CDR3 ends without the conserved phenylalanine or tryptophan. The chain recombines TRBV11-2 with TRBJ1-1; D ambiguous. From germline, CDR1 is SGHAT and CDR2 FQNNGV. CDR3 length: 15 amino acids. Trimming shortened V by 4 bases and J by 4 bases, and 16 bases separated the two germline ends. CDR3 region: CASSSGRVGFTEAFS. CDR3 DNA sequence: TGTGCCAGCAGCTCCGGCCGTGTTGGGTTCACTGAAGCTTTCTCT.

Remarks on this clonotype: One end of the junction does not line up with germline, which may come from a read error. The V gene is TRBV3-1, the J gene TRBJ2-1; tentative D call: TRBD2 (5 bases). In germline, CDR1 is LGHDT, CDR2 YNNKEL (reference sequence). The CDR3 loop spans 15 amino acids. The CDR3 DNA sequence: TGTGCCAGCAGCCGAGGCTCTAGCCCGTACAGTGAGCAGTCCTTC. This gives the protein CASSRGSSPYSEQSF.

A single count supports this clonotype. A read error may explain this, as a much larger clone is one base away. J is TRBJ1-5 and V is TRBV4-1; D remains unclear. From germline, CDR1 is MGHRA and CDR2 YSYEKL. The CDR3 runs 15 residues. CDR3 sequence: CASSQDRAGGQPRHF. In DNA, the CDR3 is TGCGCCAGCAGCCAAGATCGGGCGGGAGGTCAGCCCCGGCATTTT.

The chain recombines TRBV5-6 with TRBJ2-7; TRBD2 matches at 9 bases. CDR3 length equals 15 residues. The V and J ends lost 0 bases and 4 bases, in that order; junction bases with no gene match: 5. Germline CDR1 and CDR2: SGHDT and YYEEEE. As DNA, the CDR3 is TGTGCCAGCAGCTTGGGCGGGAGGGCCGGGTACGAGCAGTACTTC. Protein: CASSLGGRAGYEQYF.

This clonotype was observed at least ten times. This chain joins TRBV7-9 and TRBJ1-2; the D is unclear. CDR1 is SEHNR, CDR2 FQNEAQ, per germline (reference sequence). The CDR3 is 12 residues long. V was pared by 4 bases and J by 5 bases, with 8 bases between. CDR3 residues: CASSYIKYGYTF. The CDR3, as DNA: TGTGCCAGCAGCTATATCAAGTATGGCTACACCTTC.